This T cell receptor beta chain emerged from a study of blood T cell dynamics during melanoma immunotherapy. General observations from the study: Clones driving repertoire changes may be melanoma-specific or general immune activation. At W3, later disease-control patients showed bifurcated PBMC repertoire changes, unlike progressors.

This CDR3 contains 11 residues. Germline assignment: CDR1 SGHRS and CDR2 YFSETQ. Trimming cost V 9 bases and J 6 bases, with 9 bases left between them. DNA loading was fixed at 350 ng for all bulk PBMC samples. Method: immunoSEQ multiplex PCR; TCRdb's copy keeps in-frame clones and lacks some. Of 6,000 or so clones listed, approximately 91% were seen once; the top ten hold 5%. To note about this clone: The antigen remains unidentified.

Time point here: week 3, after first cycle of checkpoint inhibitor. At 12 weeks after first infusion, RECIST 1.1 defined response for most patients. The TCR comes from a human donor with melanoma. The chain recombines TRBV5-1 with TRBJ2-2, with D tentatively TRBD2 (5 bases). The sample consisted of blood, taken from a patient treated with checkpoint blockade. The CDR3 loop is CATGVAGELFF. The CDR3 nucleotides read TGCGCCACCGGGGTCGCCGGGGAGCTGTTTTTT.